This T cell receptor (beta chain) was obtained from a study of PD-L1 blockade in urothelial cancer. The overall study: When blood samples were assessed, the median T cell count was 141,255.

The table came from immunoSEQ multiplex PCR; TCRdb's copy has only in-frame clones and leaves some out. The profile shows 35,000 to 55,000 clones, around four fifths of them singletons. The CDR3 is 15 residues long. V lost 4 bases, J lost 5 bases, and 14 bases lay in between. The germline V gene has CDR1 KGHSH and CDR2 LQKENI. Noted time point: peripheral blood 6 weeks after treatment start. Anywhere from 1 to 8 samples came from each patient, spanning pretreatment and on-treatment. The genes are TRBV18 and TRBJ1-4; a possible D gene is TRBD1 (6 bases). The origin of this receptor is a man aged 60-69 years with urothelial cancer. Sequenced here: PBMCs, sampled around atezolizumab (anti-PD-L1) treatment. As DNA, the CDR3 is TGTGCCAGCTCACAACAGGGACCACCGAATGAAAAACTGTTTTTT. It translates to CASSQQGPPNEKLFF.